The 26 T cell receptor beta chains presented below share a single source sample, sequenced in a study of CD8+CD57+ T cells in acquired aplastic anemia listed by TCRdb under 2018. Expansion of CD8+CD57+ cells had been shown by flow cytometry in the patients chosen for sequencing. Sequencer: Illumina HiSeq 2000. Profiling of TCR beta VDJ combinations and CDR3 sequences used genomic DNA as the template. TCRdb reanalyzed the raw reads on its own, using fastp at Q25 for trimming and MiXCR for clone calling, and kept in-frame beta chains. A single entry per CDR3 protein holds the most common genes and DNA from its merged rows. A total of some 180,000 distinct CDR3 sequences appear in this sample, nearly 65% of them only once. The top ten clones comprise more than 40% of the sample. The sample taken for sequencing was sorted CD4+, CD8+, or CD8+CD57+ T cells (not recorded which) from PBMCs. The receptors come from a human donor with aplastic anemia.

This clonotype has a single count. The chain carries TRBV7-9 and TRBJ2-7; TRBD1 agrees at 10 bases. CDR3 length equals 15 residues. V lost 3 bases and J lost 3; bases outside the gene matches: 5. The germline V gene has CDR1 SEHNR and CDR2 FQNEAQ (reference sequence). CDR3 region: CASSFGTGAFYEQYF. CDR3 coding DNA: TGTGCCAGCAGCTTCGGGACAGGGGCTTTCTACGAGCAGTACTTC.

The V gene is TRBV4-3, the J gene TRBJ1-1, with 7 bases that match TRBD1. J lost 6 bases, V lost 2 bases, and 6 bases had no gene match. CDR1 LGHNA and CDR2 YSLEER come from the germline V gene. CDR3 length equals 14 residues. Here the CDR3 DNA reads TGCGCCAGCAGCCAAACCCTAGGACAGGCTGAAGCTTTCTTT. Encoded protein: CASSQTLGQAEAFF.

The chain recombines TRBV20-1 with TRBJ2-7; no clear D gene. V lost 3 bases and J 0 bases, leaving 3 bases between the germline ends. The CDR3 has 11 amino acids. Germline V CDR1 and CDR2: DFQATT, SNEGSKA (reference sequence). The CDR3 DNA reads TGCAGTGCTAGGATCTCCTACGAGCAGTACTTC. Translation: CSARISYEQYF.

This clonotype came up a few times. CDR3 in DNA: TGTGCCTGGAGCACTAGGGGGGCCGGGGCCAACGTCCTGACTTTC. It encodes CAWSTRGAGANVLTF. This rearrangement joins TRBV30 to TRBJ2-6, with D tentatively TRBD1 or TRBD2 (6 bases each). The germline V gene encodes CDR1 GTSNPN and CDR2 SVGIG (reference sequence). V lost 3 bases to trimming and J lost 4 bases, with 13 bases between them. The CDR3 runs 15 residues.

Comment on this clonotype: A read error may produce the germline difference seen at one junction end. This chain links TRBV7-2 with TRBJ1-2, with 7 nucleotides matching TRBD1. The CDR3 consists of 12 residues. Germline V gene sequence: CDR1 SGHTA, CDR2 FQGNSA. CDR3 coding DNA: TGTGCCAGCAGCTTAGAGGGGGCCGAGGAAGCCTTC. Its protein product is CASSLEGAEEAF.

The chain links TRBV7-9 to TRBJ2-7; D is uncertain. The CDR3 is 14 amino acids. V lost 1 base to trimming and J lost 5 bases, with 12 bases between them. Germline values: CDR1 SEHNR, CDR2 FQNEAQ (reference sequence). The CDR3 is CASSLGVGSHEQYF. For the CDR3, the DNA is TGTGCCAGCAGCTTAGGCGTGGGGTCCCACGAGCAGTACTTC.

The V and J genes are TRBV20-1 and TRBJ2-3, with D possibly TRBD2 on 5 matching bases. With 1 base removed from V and 1 base from J, the gap between germline ends came to 9 bases. Germline V gene sequence: CDR1 DFQATT, CDR2 SNEGSKA (reference sequence). CDR3 length equals 14 residues. CDR3 nucleotides: TGCAGTGCTAGAGGAGGGCCGGGCACAGATACGCAGTATTTT. This translates into CSARGGPGTDTQYF.

The chain carries TRBV29-1 and TRBJ2-1, with 9 bases identical to TRBD1. This CDR3 is built from 13 residues. CDR1 is SQVTM and CDR2 is ANQGSEA in the germline V gene. The J segment lost 8 bases and the V segment lost 6 bases, leaving 8 bases of the junction unmatched. CDR3 loop: CSVPWDRDDEQFF. DNA of the CDR3: TGCAGCGTCCCCTGGGACAGGGACGATGAGCAGTTCTTC.

This clonotype was recorded many times. This chain joins TRBV5-1 and TRBJ2-1, with D tentatively TRBD1 (6 bases). The CDR3 contains 16 residues. V dropped 3 bases and J dropped 0 bases, with 13 bases sitting between them. Germline V gives CDR1 SGHRS, CDR2 YFSETQ. Here the CDR3 DNA reads TGCGCCAGCAGCTCCCGGGACACCAGCTCCTACAATGAGCAGTTCTTC. It specifies CASSSRDTSSYNEQFF.

This clonotype occurred many times. The chain is built from TRBV2 and TRBJ1-4, with D possibly TRBD1 on 5 matching bases. The CDR3 is made up of 15 amino acids. Germline V gives CDR1 SNHLY, CDR2 FYNNEI. V gave up 2 bases and J gave up 8 bases, with 15 bases separating them. For the CDR3, the DNA is TGTGCCAGCAGTGAATTTGGCAGGGAGGCGGAAAAACTGTTTTTT. Translating gives CASSEFGREAEKLFF.

The rearrangement joins TRBV7-9 to TRBJ2-7, with D perhaps TRBD2 (5 bases). Trimming took 6 bases from V and 5 from J, leaving 23 bases between them. This CDR3 region has 16 residues. Germline assignment: CDR1 SEHNR and CDR2 FQNEAQ (reference sequence). In nucleotides, the CDR3 is TGTGCCAGCAGTTACTCTAGCTTTCGGGGTATCCACGAGCAGTACTTC. As protein: CASSYSSFRGIHEQYF.

The chain is built from TRBV5-8 and TRBJ2-5; D is perhaps TRBD2 (6 bases). This CDR3 spans 12 amino acids. V gave up 3 bases and J gave up 9 bases, with 12 bases separating them. Germline V gene sequence: CDR1 SGHTS, CDR2 YDEGEE. CDR3 sequence: CASSSDWEAQYF. The CDR3 DNA is TGTGCCAGCAGCTCCGACTGGGAGGCCCAGTACTTC.

This clonotype was seen a few times. The chain employs TRBV10-3 and TRBJ1-1; TRBD1 is a possible D gene (6 bases). CDR3 length equals 13 residues. Per the germline V gene, CDR1 is ENHRY and CDR2 is SYGVKD. V lost 4 bases and J lost 0, with 6 bases in between. The CDR3 sequence is CAISGTVNTEAFF. CDR3 nucleotide sequence: TGTGCCATCAGTGGGACAGTGAACACTGAAGCTTTCTTT.

This clonotype was seen a single time. J is TRBJ2-3 and V is TRBV7-8; 7 bases fit TRBD2. J gave up 2 bases and V 3 bases, and 8 bases lay outside the gene matches. This CDR3 is 16 amino acids long. CDR1 SGHVS and CDR2 FQNEAQ come from the germline V gene. This CDR3 is CASSFLLGRVTDTQYF. DNA of the CDR3: TGTGCCAGCAGCTTTCTGTTAGGGAGGGTCACAGATACGCAGTATTTT. Drawing the rest from reference TRBV7-8 and TRBJ2-3, the complete variable domain is GAGVSQSPRYKVAKRGQDVALRCDPISGHVSLFWYQQALGQGPEFLTYFQNEAQLDKSGLPSDRFFAERPEGSVSTLKIQRTQQEDSAVYLCASSFLLGRVTDTQYFGPGTRLTVL.

The chain is built from TRBV20-1 and TRBJ1-2; D uncertain. Deletions cut 0 bases from V and 8 bases from J, with 10 bases between. Per germline, CDR1 DFQATT and CDR2 SNEGSKA (reference sequence). There are 12 residues in the CDR3. This chain's CDR3 is CSARDQERGYTF. CDR3 in DNA: TGCAGTGCTAGAGATCAGGAGCGAGGCTACACCTTC.

The chain carries TRBV7-9 and TRBJ2-3; 12 positions agree with TRBD2. This CDR3 spans 17 amino acids. The V segment lost 5 bases and the J segment 2 bases; nucleotides outside the gene matches: 8. Germline V gene lookup returns CDR1 SEHNR and CDR2 FQNEAQ (reference sequence). CDR3 sequence (DNA): TGTGCCAGCAGCCCAAGACTAGCGGGAGCGATCACAGATACGCAGTATTTT. Its protein product is CASSPRLAGAITDTQYF.

The V call is TRBV20-1, the J call TRBJ1-2, with 7 bases aligning to TRBD1. This CDR3 is 13 amino acids long. V lost 3 bases and J lost 8; bases outside the gene matches: 9. Germline CDR1 reads DFQATT; CDR2 reads SNEGSKA (reference sequence). Here the CDR3 reads CSASQDRARGYTF. The CDR3 DNA is TGCAGTGCTAGTCAAGACAGGGCGAGAGGCTACACCTTC.

This clonotype was seen many times. V is TRBV6-5 and J is TRBJ1-1, with D possibly being TRBD1 (5 bases). Per germline, CDR1 MNHEY and CDR2 SVGAGI. The ends were cut back, 6 bases at V and 1 base at J, with 18 bases in the middle. The CDR3 sequence is 16 residues long. Here the CDR3 reads CASSFLPGRTNTEAFF. The DNA of the CDR3 is TGTGCCAGCAGCTTTCTACCGGGACGGACGAACACTGAAGCTTTCTTT.

The chain recombines TRBV6-6 with TRBJ2-1, with TRBD2 matching 9 bases. In germline, CDR1 is MNHNY, CDR2 SVGAGI (reference sequence). CDR3 length: 15 amino acids. Unmatched junction bases numbered 7, after V lost 6 bases and J lost 4 bases. The CDR3 nucleotides are TGTGCCAGCAGGGACGAGCGGGAGGCGTACAATGAGCAGTTCTTC. It encodes CASRDEREAYNEQFF.

The V gene is TRBV5-1, the J gene TRBJ1-6; no clear D gene. Germline V gene data show CDR1 as SGHRS and CDR2 as YFSETQ. V was shortened by 2 bases and J by 3 bases, with 3 bases between the two germline ends. The CDR3 covers 13 residues. CDR3 protein: CASSFDYNSPLHF. Written as DNA, the CDR3 is TGCGCCAGCAGCTTCGACTATAATTCACCCCTCCACTTT.

V and J are TRBV19 and TRBJ2-7; 9 bases are a match to TRBD2. The CDR3 covers 13 residues. Trimming at V came to 7 bases and at J to 2 bases, leaving 3 bases not matched to a gene. Germline lookup yields CDR1 LNHDA and CDR2 SQIVND (reference sequence). CDR3 region: CASKTSGTYEQYF. The CDR3 nucleotides are TGTGCCAGTAAGACTAGCGGAACCTACGAGCAGTACTTC.

The rearrangement uses TRBV19 and TRBJ1-1, with a weak D call TRBD1 (6 bases). Germline loops: CDR1 LNHDA, CDR2 SQIVND (reference sequence). V was cut by 3 bases and J by 5 bases, with 10 bases left in between. This CDR3 has 13 amino acids. DNA of the CDR3: TGTGCCAGTAGTATGCAGGGGAGGACTGAAGCTTTCTTT. This encodes CASSMQGRTEAFF.

V gene TRBV15 combines with J gene TRBJ1-1; D might be TRBD1 (6 bases). Germline assignment: CDR1 LNHNV and CDR2 YYDKDF (reference sequence). Trimming took off 1 base at V and 7 bases at J, with 7 bases between the two ends. The CDR3 runs 12 residues. CDR3: CATSRGQVEAFF. DNA for the CDR3: TGTGCCACCAGCAGAGGACAGGTTGAAGCTTTCTTT.

This rearrangement joins TRBV24-1 to TRBJ2-5; 7 nucleotides agree with TRBD1. After removal of 3 bases from V and 4 bases from J, the junction contained 4 bases not matched to a gene. Germline lookup yields CDR1 KGHDR and CDR2 SFDVKD. The CDR3 length is 14 residues. CDR3 nucleotide sequence: TGTGCCACCAGTGATGTCACAGGGGTAGAGACCCAGTACTTC. Protein sequence: CATSDVTGVETQYF.

The V call is TRBV11-3, the J call TRBJ1-5, with no clear D. Trimming removed 4 bases from V and 2 bases from J, with 9 bases in between. Germline CDR1 reads SGHNT; CDR2 reads YENEEA. This CDR3 contains 14 residues. CDR3 coding DNA: TGTGCCAGCAGCTGGTGGATCCGCAATCAGCCCCAGCATTTT. Translating gives CASSWWIRNQPQHF.

This clonotype was recorded at least ten times. This sequence joins TRBV7-8 and TRBJ2-2; D possibly corresponds to TRBD2 (5 bases). Germline assignment: CDR1 SGHVS and CDR2 FQNEAQ. CDR3 length: 17 amino acids. V dropped 2 bases and J dropped 3 bases, with 16 bases sitting between them. The CDR3 nucleotides read TGTGCCAGCAGCTTAAGCCCGGGAAAAAGTTACACCGGGGAGCTGTTTTTT. Its translation is CASSLSPGKSYTGELFF.